This entry is about one TCR beta chain. Its antigen remains unidentified. The RNA input was roughly 0.45 to 1 ug, and it was reverse transcribed with random hexamers. It was immunoSEQ multiplex PCR that amplified TCR beta CDR3 across 54 Vbeta and 13 Jbeta. TCRdb passed the immunoSEQ multiplex PCR reads through MiXCR, listing each CDR3 protein once. The table records about 120,000 distinct CDR3 sequences, under 96% of them present only once. J was trimmed by 6 bases and V by 7 bases; bases with no gene match: 7. This CDR3 has 14 residues. The germline V gene has CDR1 SGHRS and CDR2 YFSETQ. This specimen comes from a study of CD8 T cells in Susac syndrome. Study-level findings and limits: Susac syndrome CD4+ T cell repertoires showed no clonal expansion.

Diagnostic criteria for definite or probable disease, in their recently defined form, were met by the patients with Susac syndrome. Specimen: CD4+ T cells from PBMCs. The source of this sequence is a human donor with Susac syndrome. The chain employs TRBV5-1 and TRBJ2-3; 11 positions agree with TRBD2. The CDR3 is CASRALAGGDTQYF. The CDR3 coding sequence is TGCGCCAGCCGGGCCCTAGCGGGAGGCGATACGCAGTATTTT.